The rows below give T cell receptor beta chains drawn from one sample of a study of T cells after yellow fever vaccination. MiXCR, run by TCRdb on the 5' RACE reads, gives a single entry per CDR3 protein. The sample has over 300,000 distinct CDR3 sequences, over 3.5% seen once. Sequencing used PBMCs, obtained 5 days after the yellow fever booster vaccination. The source is a man aged 18 to 30 who received the YFV17D yellow fever vaccine. Both conserved end residues are part of each CDR3. A D gene is named only where the DNA matches it firmly. Not all rows give a size; the values are once, few, many and, for expanded clones, a class.

cdr3_nt,cdr3_aa,v_call,d_call,j_call,clone_size
TGTGCCAGCAGACCGGGACTAGCGTCCTACGAGCAGTACTTC,CASRPGLASYEQYF,TRBV12-3/TRBV12-4,TRBD2,TRBJ2-7,few
TGTGCCAGCAGGAACCCGGGGGGGCTATACAATGAGCAGTTCTTC,CASRNPGGLYNEQFF,TRBV12-3/TRBV12-4,TRBD2,TRBJ2-1,-
TGTGCCAGCGCCGGGTGGGGATGGCCGGGAACCCAGTACTTC,CASAGWGWPGTQYF,TRBV5-8,-,TRBJ2-5,many
TGCAGTGCGAAGAAGACAGCCACCAATTCACCCCTCCACTTT,CSAKKTATNSPLHF,TRBV20-1,-,TRBJ1-6,-
TGTGCCAGCAGCCCCTCGGACTCAAAAGGCGCCTACGAGCAGTACTTC,CASSPSDSKGAYEQYF,TRBV7-2,-,TRBJ2-7,few
TGTGCCAGCAGCTTATGGTCCCGGTCGGGGATCTACAATGAGCAGTTCTTC,CASSLWSRSGIYNEQFF,TRBV7-9,-,TRBJ2-1,many
TGCAGCGTTGTTGTGGGTAGAGCTTTCTTT,CSVVVGRAFF,TRBV29-1,-,TRBJ1-1,few
TGCGCCAGCAGTCAATACAGGGGGAATCAGCCCCAGCATTTT,CASSQYRGNQPQHF,TRBV23-1,TRBD1,TRBJ1-5,few
TGCGCCAGCAGCCAGGGGATAGACACCGGGGAGCTGTTTTTT,CASSQGIDTGELFF,TRBV4-3,-,TRBJ2-2,-
TGTGCCAGCAGCTTAGCCGCGGGTACCAAAAACATTCAGTACTTC,CASSLAAGTKNIQYF,TRBV7-8,-,TRBJ2-4,-
TGCAGCGCTGGGACCGGGAACACCGGGGAGCTGTTTTTT,CSAGTGNTGELFF,TRBV29-1,-,TRBJ2-2,-
TGCGCCAGCAGCTTGGACCAGGGTAGCACCGGGGAGCTGTTTTTT,CASSLDQGSTGELFF,TRBV5-1,-,TRBJ2-2,few
TGCGCCAGCAGCTTGGCTAGCCGGGGCTTGAATGAGCAGTTCTTC,CASSLASRGLNEQFF,TRBV5-1,-,TRBJ2-1,-
TGTGCCAGCAGGTCAGGACAGGGGGCGATTGTACCGATCCACCGGGAACCTTTCTTT,CASRSGQGAIVPIHREPFF,TRBV2,TRBD1,TRBJ1-1,few
TGCGCCAGCAGCCCGACCCAGGGAAATGAAAAACTGTTTTTT,CASSPTQGNEKLFF,TRBV5-1,-,TRBJ1-4,many
TGCAGTGCCCCACACCGTGAGAACTATGGCTACACCTTC,CSAPHRENYGYTF,TRBV20-1,-,TRBJ1-2,-
TGCGCCAGCAGCCAAGATCGCCCAGCGGGGGGCTTACTTAGCTCCTACAATGAGCAGTTCTTC,CASSQDRPAGGLLSSYNEQFF,TRBV4-3,TRBD2,TRBJ2-1,-
TGCGCCAGCAGACAGGGGCGGGACACTGAAGCTTTCTTT,CASRQGRDTEAFF,TRBV10-2,TRBD1,TRBJ1-1,many
TGCAGTGCTAGTACTTCCCTCTACGAGCAGTACTTC,CSASTSLYEQYF,TRBV20-1,-,TRBJ2-7,-
TGTGCCAGCACCAAACTGGGGGAGACCAAGAACACTGAAGCTTTCTTT,CASTKLGETKNTEAFF,TRBV7-9,-,TRBJ1-1,few
TGTGCCAGCAGCTTAGTGTGGGGGGCCACCTACGAGCAGTACTTC,CASSLVWGATYEQYF,TRBV7-2,-,TRBJ2-7,few
TGCAGTGCTTACCTTAGCGGGGGGGCTAATGAGCAGTTCTTC,CSAYLSGGANEQFF,TRBV20-1,TRBD2,TRBJ2-1,many
TGCAGTGCTCCTGGACCGGGCTCGGATGAAGCTTTCTTT,CSAPGPGSDEAFF,TRBV20-1,-,TRBJ1-1,many
TGTGCCAGTAGCGGGGGTATTCAGCCCCAGCATTTT,CASSGGIQPQHF,TRBV7-9,-,TRBJ1-5,few
TGTGCCAGCAAGGGGGCTTTCTTT,CASKGAFF,TRBV3-2,-,TRBJ1-1,few
TGTGCCAGCAGCCAGGGGTCCTTGTTGGGGGAGCTGTTTTTT,CASSQGSLLGELFF,TRBV5-6,-,TRBJ2-2,many
TGTGCCAGCAGCCTACGACAGGCTGCCGGGGAGACCCAGTACTTC,CASSLRQAAGETQYF,TRBV3-1,-,TRBJ2-5,many
TGTGCCAGCAGTCCAGGACAGGGGTTGGCCGGGGAGCTGTTTTTT,CASSPGQGLAGELFF,TRBV6-5,TRBD1,TRBJ2-2,-
TGTGCCAGCAGCAGGACAGGTGATGGCTACACCTTC,CASSRTGDGYTF,TRBV7-9,TRBD1,TRBJ1-2,many
TGTGCCAGTAGGACAGGGGTTTTGAACACTGAAGCTTTCTTT,CASRTGVLNTEAFF,TRBV19,TRBD1,TRBJ1-1,-
TGTGCCAGCAGCCAAGGCGGTTTAGAGACCCAGTACTTC,CASSQGGLETQYF,TRBV4-2,-,TRBJ2-5,many
TGTGCCAGCAGCTCCCGGAGGCCTGGGGCCAACGTCCTGACTTTC,CASSSRRPGANVLTF,TRBV7-2,-,TRBJ2-6,-
TGTGCCAGCAGCCCCGTCGGGCAAGATACGCAGTATTTT,CASSPVGQDTQYF,TRBV7-9,-,TRBJ2-3,-
TGTGCCAGCGAAATAAGCTCAGGCGCAGAGACCCAGTACTTC,CASEISSGAETQYF,TRBV12-3/TRBV12-4,-,TRBJ2-5,-
TGTGCCAGCAGCTTAGAAAGCACAGGGGGCTACGAGCAGTACTTC,CASSLESTGGYEQYF,TRBV11-2,TRBD1,TRBJ2-7,-
TGTGCCAGCAGCTCTCGTGGGTACGCGGATGAAAAACTGTTTTTT,CASSSRGYADEKLFF,TRBV7-9,-,TRBJ1-4,-
TGTGCCAGCAGTATGGACAGGGCAGCTGGGGCCAACGTCCTGACTTTC,CASSMDRAAGANVLTF,TRBV12-3/TRBV12-4,TRBD1,TRBJ2-6,many
TGCGCCAGCAGCCTCTCCGAAGATACGCAGTATTTT,CASSLSEDTQYF,TRBV5-1,-,TRBJ2-3,-
TGTGCCAGCAGCCCTCTAGCTCTGAGCACAGATACGCAGTATTTT,CASSPLALSTDTQYF,TRBV7-8,-,TRBJ2-3,-
TGCGCCAGCAGCCAAGATCGGCTAGCGGCAGATACGCAGTATTTT,CASSQDRLAADTQYF,TRBV4-3,TRBD2,TRBJ2-3,many
TGTGCCAGCAGTTTATCCGGGTCAGATACGCAGTATTTT,CASSLSGSDTQYF,TRBV12-3/TRBV12-4,-,TRBJ2-3,-
TGCGCCAGCAGCCGAGACAGGGGAGGAATGGCTGAAGCTTTCTTT,CASSRDRGGMAEAFF,TRBV4-1,TRBD1,TRBJ1-1,few
TGCGCCAGCAGTGACAGTCTCTCTGGGGCCAACGTCCTGACTTTC,CASSDSLSGANVLTF,TRBV10-2,-,TRBJ2-6,-
TGCGCCAGCAGCCAAGCCCAACTAGCGGAACCCTACGAGCAGTACTTC,CASSQAQLAEPYEQYF,TRBV4-1,TRBD2,TRBJ2-7,many
TGTGCCAGCAGCTCCCCGGGGTCCGAGACCCAGTACTTC,CASSSPGSETQYF,TRBV5-5,-,TRBJ2-5,few
TGTGCCAGCAGTCTCGTAGGGGCCCTGGGGACTGAAGCTTTCTTT,CASSLVGALGTEAFF,TRBV12-3/TRBV12-4,-,TRBJ1-1,few
TGCAGTGCTGAAAGGACCGAGGGGACTGAAGCTTTCTTT,CSAERTEGTEAFF,TRBV20-1,-,TRBJ1-1,many
TGTGCCAGCACCCGAAGCGGGGGGAACACCGGGGAGCTGTTTTTT,CASTRSGGNTGELFF,TRBV6-6,TRBD2,TRBJ2-2,-
TGTGCCACCAGTAAGACTAGCGGGGACCGCACAGATACGCAGTATTTT,CATSKTSGDRTDTQYF,TRBV24-1,TRBD2,TRBJ2-3,many
TGTGCCAGCAGTTCCTTACTCAGGGGGCGAAAAACCTACGAGCAGTACTTC,CASSSLLRGRKTYEQYF,TRBV6-2/TRBV6-3,TRBD1,TRBJ2-7,few
TGTGCCAGCAGCCCCTGGCAAGGGGGGTACAATGAGCAGTTCTTC,CASSPWQGGYNEQFF,TRBV7-9,-,TRBJ2-1,many
TGTGCCAGCAGCCCGGCGACTAGCGGGGACTACAATGAGCAGTTCTTC,CASSPATSGDYNEQFF,TRBV7-3,TRBD2,TRBJ2-1,-
TGTGCCAGCAGTCCCCGCGGGGGGGCCGGTGAGCAGTTCTTC,CASSPRGGAGEQFF,TRBV6-2/TRBV6-3,TRBD2,TRBJ2-1,few
TGTGCCAGCAGCGAGAGGGGTGGGACAGACCATAATTCACCCCTCCACTTT,CASSERGGTDHNSPLHF,TRBV9,TRBD1,TRBJ1-6,few